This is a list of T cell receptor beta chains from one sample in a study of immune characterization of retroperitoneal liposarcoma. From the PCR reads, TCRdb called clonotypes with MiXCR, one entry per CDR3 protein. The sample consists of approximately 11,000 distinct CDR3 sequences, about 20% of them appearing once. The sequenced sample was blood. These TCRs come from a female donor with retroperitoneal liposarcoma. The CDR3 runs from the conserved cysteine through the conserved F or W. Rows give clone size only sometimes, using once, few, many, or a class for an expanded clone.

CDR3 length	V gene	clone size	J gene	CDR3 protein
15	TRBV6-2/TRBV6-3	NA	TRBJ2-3	CASSSRGLSTDTQYF
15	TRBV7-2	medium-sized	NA	CASSRRGRIEETQFF
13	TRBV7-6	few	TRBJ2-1	CASSGSSYNEQFF
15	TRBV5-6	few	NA	CASSRTGKLQETQYF
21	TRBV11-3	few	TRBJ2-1	CASSLDWEAGLSEVTHNEQFF
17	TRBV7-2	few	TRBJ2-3	CASSLLGLAHPTDTQYF
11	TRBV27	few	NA	CASGRGNEQFF
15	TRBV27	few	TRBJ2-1	CASSLRGGVHNEQFF
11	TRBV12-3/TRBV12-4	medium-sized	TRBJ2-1	CASSSGNEQFF
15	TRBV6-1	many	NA	CASSEIGQGSYEQYF
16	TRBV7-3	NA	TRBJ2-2	CASSSSLGLRGGELFF
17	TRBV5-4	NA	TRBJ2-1	CASSLIGGLRSYNEQFF
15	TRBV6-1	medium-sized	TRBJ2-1	CASTPDRESNNEQFF
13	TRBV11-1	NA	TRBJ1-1	CASSRDSQGEAFF
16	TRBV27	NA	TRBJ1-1	CASSRGGGGRDTEAFF
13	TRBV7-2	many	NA	CASSRDGHYEQYF
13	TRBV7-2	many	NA	CASSLRTGNEQYF
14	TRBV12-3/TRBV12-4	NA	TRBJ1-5	CASSLGQGGQPQHF
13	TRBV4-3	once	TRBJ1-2	CASSQDGSYGYTF
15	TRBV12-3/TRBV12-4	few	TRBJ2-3	CASTKGAGSTDTQYF
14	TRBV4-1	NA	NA	CASSQRQGPYEQYF
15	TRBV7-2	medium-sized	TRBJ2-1	CASSYGLAGVGEQFF
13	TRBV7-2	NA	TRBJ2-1	CASSRDGHYEQFF
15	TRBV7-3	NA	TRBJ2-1	CASSLTLSGSDEQFF
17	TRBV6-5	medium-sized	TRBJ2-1	CASSYGTSGGLYNEQFF
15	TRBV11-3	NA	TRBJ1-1	CASSLTTTWGQGAFF
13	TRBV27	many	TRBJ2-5	CASSVKAQETQYF
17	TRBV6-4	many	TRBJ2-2	CASRQTSGRTNTGELFF
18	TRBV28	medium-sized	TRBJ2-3	CASSLTSSGSGGTDTQYF
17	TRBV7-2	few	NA	CASSLVGASGRGNEQYF
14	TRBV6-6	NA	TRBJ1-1	CASSYSPGDTEAFF